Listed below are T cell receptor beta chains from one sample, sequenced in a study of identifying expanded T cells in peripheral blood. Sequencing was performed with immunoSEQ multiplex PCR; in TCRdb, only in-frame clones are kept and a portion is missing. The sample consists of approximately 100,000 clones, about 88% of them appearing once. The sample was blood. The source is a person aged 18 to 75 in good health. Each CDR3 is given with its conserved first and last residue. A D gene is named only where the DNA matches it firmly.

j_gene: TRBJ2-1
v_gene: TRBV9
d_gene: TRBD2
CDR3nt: TGTGCCAGCAGCGCCTCCGGGACTACCAACAATGAGCAGTTCTTC
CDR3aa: CASSASGTTNNEQFF

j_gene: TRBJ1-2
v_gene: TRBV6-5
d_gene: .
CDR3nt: TGTGCCAGCAGTTTCCGACCGAGTCTCTATGGCTACACCTTC
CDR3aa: CASSFRPSLYGYTF

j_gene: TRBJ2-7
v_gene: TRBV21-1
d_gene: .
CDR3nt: TGTGCCAGCAGCGACGACAGGACCTACGAGCAGTACTTC
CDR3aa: CASSDDRTYEQYF

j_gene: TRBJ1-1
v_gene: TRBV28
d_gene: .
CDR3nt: TGTGCCAGCAGTTACAGAATGAACACTGAAGCTTTCTTT
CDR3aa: CASSYRMNTEAFF

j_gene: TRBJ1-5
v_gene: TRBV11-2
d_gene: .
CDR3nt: TGTGCCAGCAGCTTAGGGGGGGGTAGCAATCAGCCCCAGCATTTT
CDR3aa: CASSLGGGSNQPQHF

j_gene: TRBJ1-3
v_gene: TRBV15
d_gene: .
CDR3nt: TGTGCCACCAGCAGAGGAGCATCCTCTGGAAACACCATATATTTT
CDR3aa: CATSRGASSGNTIYF

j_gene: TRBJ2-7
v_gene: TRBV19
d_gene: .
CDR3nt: TGTGCCAGTAGACCAGGGTTGGGTACCTACGAGCAGTACTTC
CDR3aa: CASRPGLGTYEQYF

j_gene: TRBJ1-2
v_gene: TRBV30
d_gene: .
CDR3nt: TGTGCCTGGAGTCCGGGCGGAACTAGGGGCTACACCTTC
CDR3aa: CAWSPGGTRGYTF

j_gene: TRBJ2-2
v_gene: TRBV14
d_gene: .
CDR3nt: TGTGCCAGCAGCCAAGATCAACGCACGAACACCGGGGAGCTGTTTTTT
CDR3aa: CASSQDQRTNTGELFF

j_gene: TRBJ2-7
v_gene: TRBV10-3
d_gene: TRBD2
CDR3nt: TGTGCCATCAGTCCCGTCACTAGCGGGGGGGGTCTAGTGCAGTACTTC
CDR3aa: CAISPVTSGGGLVQYF